The rows below give T cell receptor beta chains drawn from one sample of a study of identical twins. TCRdb re-called the 5' RACE reads through MiXCR, storing one row per CDR3 protein. The data show 650,000 to 800,000 distinct CDR3 sequences, under 9% seen once. Another study also made use of these data, one on yellow fever vaccine responses in identical twins.

Sequencing was done on a sample of PBMCs. These receptors all come from a woman between 18 and 30 years old in good health. Both conserved end residues are part of each CDR3. A D gene is named only where the DNA matches it firmly. The size field is filled for only some rows; it gives once, few, many or a size class.

TRBV21-1	NA	TRBJ1-1	NA	CASSKVAPGTTRKGDTEAFF	NA
TRBV9	NA	TRBJ2-7	TRBD2	CASSYKERGEQYF	TGTGCCAGCAGCTACAAGGAGCGGGGCGAGCAGTACTTC
TRBV6-1	few	TRBJ2-7	NA	CASSPDSFSYEQYF	TGTGCCAGCAGCCCGGACAGTTTCTCCTACGAGCAGTACTTC
TRBV27	few	TRBJ1-5	NA	CATQSHKGPSGSQPQHF	TGTGCCACCCAGTCCCATAAAGGGCCCTCGGGTAGTCAGCCCCAGCATTTT
TRBV5-6	NA	TRBJ2-7	NA	CASGKWVAYEQYF	TGTGCCAGCGGCAAATGGGTGGCCTACGAGCAGTACTTC
TRBV5-1	many	TRBJ2-3	NA	CASSLDSGEDTQYF	TGCGCCAGCAGCTTGGACTCGGGGGAGGATACGCAGTATTTT
TRBV20-1	few	TRBJ1-4	NA	CSARDPSGFPNEKLFF	TGCAGTGCTAGAGATCCCTCGGGATTCCCTAATGAAAAACTGTTTTTT
TRBV21-1	NA	TRBJ2-2	NA	CASYDSNTGELFF	TGTGCCAGCTACGACAGCAACACCGGGGAGCTGTTTTTT
TRBV24-1	NA	TRBJ2-5	TRBD2	CATSDLGAGDETQYF	TGTGCCACCAGTGATTTGGGAGCGGGGGACGAGACCCAGTACTTC
TRBV7-9	NA	TRBJ2-1	TRBD2	CASSQSGNGNEQFF	TGTGCCAGCAGCCAGAGCGGGAACGGGAATGAGCAGTTCTTC
TRBV7-9	many	TRBJ1-5	NA	CASSLSVSNQPQHF	TGTGCCAGCAGCTTATCGGTTAGCAATCAGCCCCAGCATTTT
TRBV5-1	few	TRBJ1-2	NA	CASSSWVSALGYTF	TGCGCCAGCAGCTCCTGGGTCAGTGCCCTTGGCTACACCTTC
TRBV3-1	many	TRBJ2-4	TRBD1	CASSQPSGQARAKNIQYF	TGTGCCAGCAGCCAACCCTCAGGACAGGCGAGAGCCAAAAACATTCAGTACTTC
TRBV15	few	TRBJ2-7	TRBD1	CATSSGQGGGYEQYF	TGTGCCACCAGCAGTGGACAGGGAGGAGGATACGAGCAGTACTTC
TRBV18	few	TRBJ2-3	NA	CASSPGIVPDTQYF	TGTGCCAGCTCACCCGGGATTGTACCAGATACGCAGTATTTT
TRBV11-3	once	TRBJ2-1	NA	CASSPPGFNEQFF	TGTGCCAGCAGCCCTCCGGGATTCAATGAGCAGTTCTTC
TRBV29-1	once	TRBJ2-7	TRBD1	CSGGQGADGGRSYEQYF	TGCAGCGGGGGACAGGGTGCTGACGGGGGTCGCTCCTACGAGCAGTACTTC
TRBV7-2	few	TRBJ2-3	NA	CASRFGDTQYF	TGTGCCAGCAGGTTCGGAGATACGCAGTATTTT